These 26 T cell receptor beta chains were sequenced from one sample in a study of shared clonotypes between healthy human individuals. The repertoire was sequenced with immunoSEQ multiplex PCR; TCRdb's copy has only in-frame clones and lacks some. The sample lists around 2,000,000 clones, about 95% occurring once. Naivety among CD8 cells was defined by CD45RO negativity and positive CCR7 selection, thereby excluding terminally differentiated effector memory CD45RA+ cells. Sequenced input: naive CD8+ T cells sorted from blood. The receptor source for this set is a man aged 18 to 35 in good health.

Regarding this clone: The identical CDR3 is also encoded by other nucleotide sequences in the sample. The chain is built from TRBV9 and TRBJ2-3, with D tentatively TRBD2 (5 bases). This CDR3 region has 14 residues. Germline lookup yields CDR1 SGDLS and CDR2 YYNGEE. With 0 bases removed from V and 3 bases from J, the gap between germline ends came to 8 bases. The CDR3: CASSVGRGTDTQYF. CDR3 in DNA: TGTGCCAGCAGCGTAGGAAGAGGGACAGATACGCAGTATTTT.

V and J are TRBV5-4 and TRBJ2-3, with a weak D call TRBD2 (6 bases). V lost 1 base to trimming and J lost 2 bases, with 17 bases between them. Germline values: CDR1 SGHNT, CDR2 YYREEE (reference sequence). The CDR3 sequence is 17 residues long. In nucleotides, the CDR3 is TGTGCCAGCAGCTTGTTTGGGGCTAGCGAGTCCACAGATACGCAGTATTTT. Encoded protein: CASSLFGASESTDTQYF.

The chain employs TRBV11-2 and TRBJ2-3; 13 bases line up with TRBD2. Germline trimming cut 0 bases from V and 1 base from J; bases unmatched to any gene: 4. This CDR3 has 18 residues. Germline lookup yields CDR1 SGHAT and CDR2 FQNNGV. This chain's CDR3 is CASSLDLGTSGGTDTQYF. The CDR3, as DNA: TGTGCCAGCAGCTTAGATCTAGGGACTAGCGGGGGCACAGATACGCAGTATTTT.

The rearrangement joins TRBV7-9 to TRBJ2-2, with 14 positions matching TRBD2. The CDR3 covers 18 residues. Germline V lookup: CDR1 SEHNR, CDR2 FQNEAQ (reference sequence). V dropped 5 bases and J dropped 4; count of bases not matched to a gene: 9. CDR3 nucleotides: TGTGCCAGCAGCGCGGGACTAGCGGGAGCCTTCAGCACCGGGGAGCTGTTTTTT. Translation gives CASSAGLAGAFSTGELFF. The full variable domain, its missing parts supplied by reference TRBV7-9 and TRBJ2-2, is DTGVSQNPRHKITKRGQNVTFRCDPISEHNRLYWYRQTLGQGPEFLTYFQNEAQLEKSRLLSDRFSAERPKGSFSTLEIQRTEQGDSAMYLCASSAGLAGAFSTGELFFGEGSRLTVL.

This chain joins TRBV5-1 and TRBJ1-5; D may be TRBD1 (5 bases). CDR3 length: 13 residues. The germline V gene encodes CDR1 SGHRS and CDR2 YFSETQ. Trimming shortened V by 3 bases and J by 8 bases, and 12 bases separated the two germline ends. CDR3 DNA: TGCGCCAGCAGCTCCCGGGGGGAGGAGCCCCAGCATTTT. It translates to CASSSRGEEPQHF.

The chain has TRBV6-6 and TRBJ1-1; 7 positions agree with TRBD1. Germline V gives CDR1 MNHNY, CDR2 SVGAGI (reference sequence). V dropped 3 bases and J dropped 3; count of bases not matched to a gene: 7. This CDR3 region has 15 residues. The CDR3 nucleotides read TGTGCCAGCAGTTATATCGGGACAGAAGACACTGAAGCTTTCTTT. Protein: CASSYIGTEDTEAFF.

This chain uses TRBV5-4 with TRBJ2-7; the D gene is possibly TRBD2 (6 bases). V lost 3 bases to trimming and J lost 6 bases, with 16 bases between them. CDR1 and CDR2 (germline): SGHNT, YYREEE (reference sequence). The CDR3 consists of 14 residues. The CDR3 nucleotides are TGTGCCAGCAGCTCGGGGGTTGGCTCCCTCGAGCAGTACTTC. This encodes CASSSGVGSLEQYF.

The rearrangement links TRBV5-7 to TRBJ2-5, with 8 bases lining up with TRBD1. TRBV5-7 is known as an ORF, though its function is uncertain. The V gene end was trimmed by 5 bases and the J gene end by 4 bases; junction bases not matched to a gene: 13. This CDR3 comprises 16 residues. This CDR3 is CASSPGQGGLGETQYF. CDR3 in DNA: TGTGCCAGCAGTCCCGGACAGGGCGGCCTTGGAGAGACCCAGTACTTC.

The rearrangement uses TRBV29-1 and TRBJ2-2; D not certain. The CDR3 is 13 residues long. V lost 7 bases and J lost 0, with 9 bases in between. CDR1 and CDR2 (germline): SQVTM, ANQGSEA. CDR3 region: CSGRVPNTGELFF. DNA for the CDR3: TGCAGCGGGCGTGTCCCGAACACCGGGGAGCTGTTTTTT.

CDR3 sequence: CASSLEQGWSYEQYF. Here the CDR3 DNA reads TGCGCCAGCAGCTTGGAACAGGGGTGGTCCTACGAGCAGTACTTC. The chain employs TRBV5-1 and TRBJ2-7; TRBD1 matches 7 bases. The trim removed 0 bases at V and 1 base at J, leaving 4 bases unmatched. The CDR3 has 15 residues. Germline values: CDR1 SGHRS, CDR2 YFSETQ.

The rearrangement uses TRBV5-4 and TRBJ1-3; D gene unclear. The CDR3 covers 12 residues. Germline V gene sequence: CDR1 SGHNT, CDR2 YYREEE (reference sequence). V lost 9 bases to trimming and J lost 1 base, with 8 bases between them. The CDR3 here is CATRDSGNTIYF. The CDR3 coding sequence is TGTGCCACCCGGGATTCTGGAAACACCATATATTTT.

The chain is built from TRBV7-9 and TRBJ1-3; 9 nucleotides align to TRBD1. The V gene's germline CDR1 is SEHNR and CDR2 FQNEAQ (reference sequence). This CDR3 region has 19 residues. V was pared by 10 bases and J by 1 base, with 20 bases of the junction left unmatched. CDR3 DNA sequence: TGTGCCACCGGAGATGTCGGGACAGGGCCGTCCCTTTCTGGAAACACCATATATTTT. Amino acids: CATGDVGTGPSLSGNTIYF.

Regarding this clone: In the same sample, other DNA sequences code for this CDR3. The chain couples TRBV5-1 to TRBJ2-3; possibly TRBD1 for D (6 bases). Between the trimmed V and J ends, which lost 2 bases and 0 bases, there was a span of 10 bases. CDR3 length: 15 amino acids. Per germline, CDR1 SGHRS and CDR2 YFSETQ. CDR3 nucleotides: TGCGCCAGCAGCTTCGGGACACTAAGCACAGATACGCAGTATTTT. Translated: CASSFGTLSTDTQYF.

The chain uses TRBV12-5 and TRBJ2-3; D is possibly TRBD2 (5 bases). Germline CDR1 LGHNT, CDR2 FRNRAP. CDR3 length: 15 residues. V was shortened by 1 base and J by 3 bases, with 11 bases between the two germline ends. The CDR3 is CASGLDQSGTDTQYF. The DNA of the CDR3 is TGTGCTAGTGGTTTGGATCAGAGCGGAACAGATACGCAGTATTTT.

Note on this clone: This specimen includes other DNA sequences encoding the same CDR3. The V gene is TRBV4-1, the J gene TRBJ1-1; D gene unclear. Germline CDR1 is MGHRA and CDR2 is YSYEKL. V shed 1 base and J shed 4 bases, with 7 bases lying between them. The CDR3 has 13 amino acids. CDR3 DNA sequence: TGCGCCAGCAGCCAAGGTTGGCCCACTGAAGCTTTCTTT. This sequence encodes CASSQGWPTEAFF.

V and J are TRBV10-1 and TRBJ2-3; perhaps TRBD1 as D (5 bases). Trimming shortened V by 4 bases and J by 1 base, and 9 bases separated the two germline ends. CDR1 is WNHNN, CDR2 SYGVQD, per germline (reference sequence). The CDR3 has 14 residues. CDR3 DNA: TGCGCCAGCAGTGTGCAAGGGGGCACAGATACGCAGTATTTT. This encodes CASSVQGGTDTQYF.

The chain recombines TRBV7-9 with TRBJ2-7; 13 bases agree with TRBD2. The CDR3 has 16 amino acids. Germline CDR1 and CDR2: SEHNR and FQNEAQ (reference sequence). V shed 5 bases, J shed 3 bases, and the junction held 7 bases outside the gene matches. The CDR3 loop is CASSPRTSGSGYEQYF. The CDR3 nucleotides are TGTGCCAGCAGCCCTCGGACTAGCGGGAGTGGCTACGAGCAGTACTTC.

The CDR3 spells CASSYGGDGGELFF. CDR3 in DNA: TGTGCCAGCAGTTACGGGGGTGACGGCGGGGAGCTGTTTTTT. The chain carries TRBV6-5 and TRBJ2-2, with D perhaps matching TRBD1 or TRBD2 (5 bases each). V lost 2 bases to trimming and J lost 7 bases, with 11 bases between them. This CDR3 comprises 14 residues. Germline lookup yields CDR1 MNHEY and CDR2 SVGAGI.

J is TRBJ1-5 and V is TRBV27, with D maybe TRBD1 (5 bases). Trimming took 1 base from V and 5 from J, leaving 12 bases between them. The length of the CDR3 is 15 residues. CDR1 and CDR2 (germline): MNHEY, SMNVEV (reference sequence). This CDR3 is CASSLFPGTDQPQHF. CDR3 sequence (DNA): TGTGCCAGCAGTTTATTCCCCGGGACTGATCAGCCCCAGCATTTT.

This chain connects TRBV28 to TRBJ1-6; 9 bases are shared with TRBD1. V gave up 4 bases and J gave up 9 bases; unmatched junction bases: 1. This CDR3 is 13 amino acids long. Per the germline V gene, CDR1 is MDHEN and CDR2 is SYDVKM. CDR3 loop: CASSSGQGSPLHF. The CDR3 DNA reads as TGTGCCAGCAGTTCGGGACAGGGTTCACCCCTCCACTTT.

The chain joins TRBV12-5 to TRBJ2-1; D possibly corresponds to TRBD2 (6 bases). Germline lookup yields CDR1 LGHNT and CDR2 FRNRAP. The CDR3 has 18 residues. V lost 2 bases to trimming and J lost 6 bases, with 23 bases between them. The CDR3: CASGLWGGEDIGANEQFF. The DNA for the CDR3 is TGTGCTAGTGGTTTGTGGGGTGGGGAGGACATCGGAGCCAATGAGCAGTTCTTC. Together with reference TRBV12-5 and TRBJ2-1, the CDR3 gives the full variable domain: DARVTQTPRHKVTEMGQEVTMRCQPILGHNTVFWYRQTMMQGLELLAYFRNRAPLDDSGMPKDRFSAEMPDATLATLKIQPSEPRDSAVYFCASGLWGGEDIGANEQFFGPGTRLTVL.

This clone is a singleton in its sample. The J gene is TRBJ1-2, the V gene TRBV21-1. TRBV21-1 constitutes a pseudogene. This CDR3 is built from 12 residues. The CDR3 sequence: CASPTEFYGYTF. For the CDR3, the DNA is TGTGCCAGCCCGACGGAATTTTATGGCTACACCTTC.

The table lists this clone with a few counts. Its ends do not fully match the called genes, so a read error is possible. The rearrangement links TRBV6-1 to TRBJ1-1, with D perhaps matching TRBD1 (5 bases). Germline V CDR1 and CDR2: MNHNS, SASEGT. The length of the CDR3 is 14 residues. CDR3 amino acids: CDSSLGPVNTEAFF. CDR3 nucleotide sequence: TGTGACAGCAGCCTGGGACCGGTGAACACTGAAGCTTTCTTT.

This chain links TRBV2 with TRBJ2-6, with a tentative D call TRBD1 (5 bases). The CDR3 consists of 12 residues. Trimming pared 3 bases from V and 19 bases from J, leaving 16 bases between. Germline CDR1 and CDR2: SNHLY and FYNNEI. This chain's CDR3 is CASSEGSSRATF. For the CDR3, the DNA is TGTGCCAGCAGTGAGGGATCGAGCAGGGCCACTTTC.

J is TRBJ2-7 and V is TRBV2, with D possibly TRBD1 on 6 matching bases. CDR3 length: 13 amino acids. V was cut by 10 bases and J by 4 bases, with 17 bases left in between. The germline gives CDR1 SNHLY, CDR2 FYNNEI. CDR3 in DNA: TGTGCCATCAGCCGGGACACCCAATACGAGCAGTACTTC. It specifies CAISRDTQYEQYF.

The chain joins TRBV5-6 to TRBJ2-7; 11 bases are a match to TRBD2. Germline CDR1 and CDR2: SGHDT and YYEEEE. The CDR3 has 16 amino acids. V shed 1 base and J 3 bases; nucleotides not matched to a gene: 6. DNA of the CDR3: TGTGCCAGCAGCTTGAAGGGACTAGCGGAGGTCTACGAGCAGTACTTC. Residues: CASSLKGLAEVYEQYF. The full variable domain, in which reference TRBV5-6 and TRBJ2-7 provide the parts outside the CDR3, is DAGVTQSPTHLIKTRGQQVTLRCSPKSGHDTVSWYQQALGQGPQFIFQYYEEEERQRGNFPDRFSGHQFPNYSSELNVNALLLGDSALYLCASSLKGLAEVYEQYFGPGTRLTVT.